This T cell receptor beta chain is from a study of blood T cells in healthy people across ages. This clonotype appeared a few times. Its antigen is currently unknown. Study-level results: Any conclusive comparison of naive versus antigen-experienced cells was prevented by using unsorted PBMCs. Estimates of total diversity, which came from one million sequenced T cells, were considered to be underestimates.

PCR was performed a second time for 7 to 11 cycles using a sample-barcoded 5' primer and a J-beta primer mix. MiXCR, applied by TCRdb to the 5' RACE reads, yields one record per CDR3 protein. The repertoire includes 1,500,000 or so distinct CDR3 sequences, approximately 43% of them detected once, and around 4% sits in the top ten. Researchers report isolating at least 6 million PBMCs per sample. The CDR3 length is 12 residues. V was cut by 3 bases and J by 7 bases, with 10 bases left in between. Germline V gene sequence: CDR1 DFQATT, CDR2 SNEGSKA (reference sequence). Sequenced input: blood. The TCR was taken from a woman aged 18-35 years in good health. The chain joins TRBV20-1 to TRBJ2-1, with D unclear. This CDR3 is CSASDSMNEQFF. The CDR3 DNA is TGCAGTGCTAGTGATAGCATGAATGAGCAGTTCTTC.